This entry concerns a single T cell receptor (beta chain). Its antigen is as yet unknown. Germline V gives CDR1 MNHEY, CDR2 SVGAGI. The CDR3 has 14 residues. The data originate from a study of shared clonotypes between healthy human individuals. Study-wide findings and caveats: Represented diversity, genetic and exposure-history alike, was limited by few donors.

Using immunoSEQ multiplex PCR, the repertoire was profiled, and TCRdb retains in-frame clones only, with some absent. The sample gives roughly 500,000 clones, 81% of which show up once; 12% is in the top ten. The receptor's source is a woman aged 40-49 years in good health. Some clones in this sample may be carry-over from other donors' samples. The J gene is TRBJ2-5, the V gene TRBV6-5, with 7 nucleotides matching TRBD1. The J call may not be correct, given that the DNA end is closer to TRBJ2-7. Sequencing input: PBMCs. The CDR3 sequence is CASSYGQDSYEQYF. The DNA of the CDR3 is TGTGCCAGCAGTTACGGACAGGACTCCTACGAGCAGTACTTC.